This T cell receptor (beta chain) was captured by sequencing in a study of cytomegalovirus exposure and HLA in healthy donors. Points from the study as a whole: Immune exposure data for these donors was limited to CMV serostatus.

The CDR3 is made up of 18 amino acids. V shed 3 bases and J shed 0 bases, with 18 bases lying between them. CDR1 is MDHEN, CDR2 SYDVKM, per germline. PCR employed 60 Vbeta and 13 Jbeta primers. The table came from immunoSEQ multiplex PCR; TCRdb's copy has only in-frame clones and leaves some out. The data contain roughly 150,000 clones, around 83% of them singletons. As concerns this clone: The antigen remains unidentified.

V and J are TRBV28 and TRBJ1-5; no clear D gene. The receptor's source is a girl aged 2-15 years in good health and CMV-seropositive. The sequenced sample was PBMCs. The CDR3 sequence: CASSFGRAPAYSNQPQHF. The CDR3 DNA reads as TGTGCCAGCAGTTTTGGGAGGGCGCCCGCTTATAGCAATCAGCCCCAGCATTTT.